Below, 9 T cell receptor beta chains from the same sample are listed, as sequenced in a study of T cell changes during pregnancy in multiple sclerosis. This table comes from immunoSEQ multiplex PCR, and its TCRdb copy is limited to in-frame clones, with some not included. The sample includes about 40,000 clones, 89% seen only once; the top ten take 0.51%. Sequencing used CD4+ T cells from peripheral blood mononuclear cells, obtained in the first trimester of pregnancy. Every receptor here comes from a female donor with multiple sclerosis, enrolled in a pregnancy study.

V gene TRBV6-1 combines with J gene TRBJ2-7, with a tentative D call TRBD1 (6 bases). The V end lost 8 bases, the J end lost 7 bases, and 21 bases lay between the germline ends. This CDR3 has 14 residues. Germline V gene data show CDR1 as MNHNS and CDR2 as SASEGT. CDR3 sequence reads: CASQTDWDTGEQYF. CDR3 coding DNA: TGTGCCAGCCAGACGGACTGGGACACGGGGGAGCAGTACTTC.

The chain combines TRBV7-9 with TRBJ1-1, with 7 bases that match TRBD1. The CDR3 is 14 amino acids. Trimming removed 4 bases from V and 0 bases from J; junction bases left unmatched: 2. Germline-derived CDR1 and CDR2 are SEHNR and FQNEAQ (reference sequence). The CDR3 nucleotides read TGTGCCAGCAGCTGGGGACAGCTGAACACTGAAGCTTTCTTT. Translated, it gives CASSWGQLNTEAFF.

The rearrangement uses TRBV7-6 and TRBJ1-6, with D unresolved. CDR1 is SGHVS and CDR2 is FNYEAQ in the germline V gene. Trimming left V 1 base short and J 0 bases short, with 13 bases between. The CDR3 is 18 residues long. The CDR3 region is CASSLVPPGSSYNSPLHF. CDR3 DNA: TGTGCCAGCAGCTTAGTCCCGCCGGGGAGCTCCTATAATTCACCCCTCCACTTT.

V and J are TRBV7-2 and TRBJ2-7; possibly TRBD1 for D (5 bases). V was pared by 2 bases and J by 4 bases, with 9 bases between. Germline V gene data show CDR1 as SGHTA and CDR2 as FQGNSA. CDR3 length: 13 residues. CDR3 bases: TGTGCCAGCAGCTTACCACAGGTGTACGAGCAGTACTTC. As protein: CASSLPQVYEQYF.

The V call is TRBV7-3, the J call TRBJ1-1; D is uncertain. Germline V lookup: CDR1 SGHTA, CDR2 FQGTGA. The CDR3 is made up of 13 amino acids. With 2 bases removed from V and 0 bases from J, the gap between germline ends came to 4 bases. The DNA for the CDR3 is TGTGCCAGCAGCTTAGGCATGAACACTGAAGCTTTCTTT. It specifies CASSLGMNTEAFF.

J is TRBJ1-1 and V is TRBV7-8, with D perhaps TRBD1 (6 bases). V gave up 2 bases and J gave up 1 base, with 8 bases separating them. Germline loops: CDR1 SGHVS, CDR2 FQNEAQ. The CDR3 loop spans 14 amino acids. This CDR3 reads CASSLQGQNTEAFF. The CDR3 DNA reads as TGTGCCAGCAGCTTACAGGGGCAGAACACTGAAGCTTTCTTT.

The genes are TRBV2 and TRBJ1-1; D possibly corresponds to TRBD1 (5 bases). The CDR3 loop spans 15 amino acids. The V and J ends lost 5 bases and 0 bases respectively, with 13 bases between them. The germline V gene encodes CDR1 SNHLY and CDR2 FYNNEI. In nucleotides, the CDR3 is TGTGCCAGCAGTCCATCGAGACAGATGAACACTGAAGCTTTCTTT. Its translation: CASSPSRQMNTEAFF.

The V and J genes are TRBV6-4 and TRBJ1-4; D is unresolved. The CDR3 loop spans 13 amino acids. V was clipped by 3 bases and J by 8 bases, with 10 bases between them. CDR1 and CDR2 (germline): MRHNA, SNTAGT. The CDR3 protein is CASSEQGGEKLFF. In DNA, the CDR3 is TGTGCCAGCAGTGAGCAAGGAGGGGAAAAACTGTTTTTT.

In this sample, this clone turned up a few times. V and J are TRBV12-5 and TRBJ2-7, with 8 bases fitting TRBD2. Germline V gene lookup returns CDR1 LGHNT and CDR2 FRNRAP. V dropped 0 bases and J dropped 4; count of bases not matched to a gene: 26. The CDR3 has 22 residues. Here the CDR3 reads CASGLVLTHVLVSGVDRYEQYF. CDR3 bases: TGTGCTAGTGGTTTGGTCCTTACGCATGTCCTCGTTAGCGGGGTGGATAGGTACGAGCAGTACTTC.